The following is a T cell receptor beta chain sequence with its context. The blood specimen was taken at initial hyperthyroidism diagnosis, before any ophthalmopathy symptoms. This sample is drawn from a study of T cells in Graves' hyperthyroidism and ophthalmopathy. TCR beta CDR3 regions were amplified from RNA. TCR CDR3 underwent first-round RT-PCR with the HTBI primer set. MiXCR, applied by TCRdb to the multiplex PCR reads, yields one record per CDR3 protein. The table shows more than 300,000 distinct CDR3 sequences, with about 18% occurring only once. This clonotype was obtained from a woman in her twenties or thirties with Graves' hyperthyroidism that later progressed to Graves' ophthalmopathy. The sequencing input was blood.

The CDR3 protein is CASSIMGDGDTQYF. The CDR3 DNA reads TGTGCCAGTAGTATAATGGGCGACGGAGATACGCAGTATTTT. This chain uses TRBV19 with TRBJ2-3; D unresolved. V dropped 2 bases and J dropped 5 bases, with 11 bases sitting between them. CDR3 length equals 14 residues. Per the germline V gene, CDR1 is LNHDA and CDR2 is SQIVND (reference sequence).